This TCR beta chain comes out of a study of blood T cell repertoires in COVID-19. Measured with immunoSEQ multiplex PCR; TCRdb has only the in-frame clones, and not every one. The sample contains 78,000 or so clones, over 75% of which appear only once. The germline V gene encodes CDR1 SGHRS and CDR2 YFSETQ. This CDR3 region has 14 residues. The ends were cut back, 2 bases at V and 7 bases at J, with 16 bases in the middle. The clonotype originates from a human donor in a cohort sampled during active COVID-19. The material sequenced was peripheral blood. The chain carries TRBV5-1 and TRBJ2-7; possible D gene TRBD2, 5 bases. In DNA form, the CDR3 reads TGCGCCAGCAGCTTTGGGCAGACCACGGGAGAGCAGTACTTC. Translation: CASSFGQTTGEQYF.